The sequence of this T cell receptor (beta chain) was determined in a study of response to subunit inactivated influenza vaccine. Study-wide results and limits: Few additional T cells are recruited per seasonal influenza vaccination, authors suggested.

V shed 1 base and J 7 bases; nucleotides not matched to a gene: 3. CDR1 and CDR2 (germline): KGHDR, SFDVKD. The CDR3 totals 16 residues. MiXCR, applied by TCRdb to the RT-PCR reads, yields one record per CDR3 protein. The sample includes hundreds of thousands of distinct CDR3 sequences, about 10% of them seen just once. This clonotype was detected only a few times. What it recognizes is unknown. The input for sequencing was PBMCs from blood, taken on the day of vaccination. The clonotype comes from a man aged 45 to 65 who received an inactivated influenza vaccine. V is TRBV24-1 and J is TRBJ2-1, with 13 bases lining up with TRBD2. The CDR3 spells CATSDFTSGGGNEQFF. DNA for the CDR3: TGTGCCACCAGTGATTTCACTAGCGGGGGGGGGAATGAGCAGTTCTTC.